These 14 T cell receptor beta chains originate from one sample sequenced in a study of T-cell memory formation after mild COVID-19. TCRdb called the 5' RACE reads again in MiXCR, with one record for every CDR3 protein. The data hold 45,000 to 55,000 distinct CDR3 sequences, with approximately 9% observed a single time. The sequencing sample was made of PBMCs or a T cell subset sorted from them (not recorded which). The source is an adult woman who had mild COVID-19 (a few samples of this study predate the infection). Cell type and time point are not known.

The rearrangement links TRBV20-1 to TRBJ2-2, with 10 bases fitting TRBD2. J was trimmed by 6 bases and V by 0 bases; bases with no gene match: 10. The CDR3 is 17 residues long. Germline assignment: CDR1 DFQATT and CDR2 SNEGSKA (reference sequence). The CDR3 coding sequence is TGCAGTGCTAGAGATCTTGGGTTAGCGGGAGGTCCCGGGGAGCTGTTTTTT. Its translation: CSARDLGLAGGPGELFF.

In this sample, this clonotype turned up many times. The chain employs TRBV20-1 and TRBJ2-2; D might be TRBD2 (6 bases). CDR1 and CDR2 (germline): DFQATT, SNEGSKA (reference sequence). The CDR3 runs 15 residues. Trimming cost V 5 bases and J 2 bases, with 15 bases left between them. The CDR3 sequence is CSAPAGLQNTGELFF. CDR3 in DNA: TGCAGTGCTCCAGCGGGTCTCCAAAACACCGGGGAGCTGTTTTTT.

The chain has TRBV7-3 and TRBJ2-1; 10 bases are a match to TRBD2. This CDR3 comprises 14 residues. CDR1 and CDR2 from the germline V gene are SGHTA and FQGTGA. Germline trimming cut 0 bases from V and 10 bases from J; bases unmatched to any gene: 3. CDR3 sequence reads: CASSLTRTSGEQFF. CDR3 nucleotides: TGTGCCAGCAGCTTAACGAGGACTAGCGGAGAGCAGTTCTTC.

The chain recombines TRBV29-1 with TRBJ2-1; TRBD2 agrees at 7 bases. The CDR3 is 15 residues long. Germline CDR1 reads SQVTM; CDR2 reads ANQGSEA. V shed 2 bases and J 2 bases; nucleotides not matched to a gene: 6. The CDR3 here is CSVERGDLAYNEQFF. DNA of the CDR3: TGCAGCGTTGAACGGGGGGACCTCGCCTACAATGAGCAGTTCTTC.

This clonotype has just a few counts. The gene calls are TRBV5-1 and TRBJ1-4; D gene ambiguous. The CDR3 extends over 15 amino acids. V gave up 4 bases and J gave up 8 bases, with 18 bases separating them. Germline assignment: CDR1 SGHRS and CDR2 YFSETQ. The CDR3 coding sequence is TGCGCCAGCAGCGTGACCCCGGGGTCGGGGGAAAAACTGTTTTTT. Translating it yields CASSVTPGSGEKLFF.

A few counts support this clonotype. V and J are TRBV12-3 or TRBV12-4 and TRBJ1-1; possibly TRBD1 for D (6 bases). CDR3 length: 13 residues. V was shortened by 8 bases and J by 0 bases, with 10 bases between the two germline ends. The CDR3 nucleotides are TGTGCCAGCCGGACAGTGATGAACACTGAAGCTTTCTTT. Its translation: CASRTVMNTEAFF.

This clonotype was counted a few times. The V gene is TRBV28, the J gene TRBJ1-1; tentative D call: TRBD1 (6 bases). Between the trimmed V and J ends, which lost 6 bases and 4 bases, there was a span of 12 bases. Per the germline V gene, CDR1 is MDHEN and CDR2 is SYDVKM. The length of the CDR3 is 13 residues. The CDR3 DNA follows: TGTGCCAGCAGGTTCAGGGGAGGCACTGAAGCTTTCTTT. This sequence encodes CASRFRGGTEAFF.

In this sample, this clonotype turned up many times. This chain uses TRBV7-2 with TRBJ2-1; TRBD2 is a possible D gene (5 bases). With 8 bases removed from V and 10 bases from J, the gap between germline ends came to 21 bases. CDR3 length: 14 amino acids. Germline CDR1 and CDR2: SGHTA and FQGNSA. The DNA of the CDR3 is TGTGCCAGCGCCCGGATCCGACTACCTTTGGAGCAGTTCTTC. This codes for CASARIRLPLEQFF. Full variable domain (rest looked up from reference TRBV7-2 and TRBJ2-1): GAGVSQSPSNKVTEKGKDVELRCDPISGHTALYWYRQSLGQGLEFLIYFQGNSAPDKSGLPSDRFSAERTGGSVSTLTIQRTQQEDSAVYLCASARIRLPLEQFFGPGTRLTVL.

This chain uses TRBV7-9 with TRBJ2-1; TRBD2 is a possible D gene (7 bases). In germline, CDR1 is SEHNR, CDR2 FQNEAQ (reference sequence). V lost 2 bases to trimming and J lost 2 bases, with 28 bases between them. The CDR3 spans 21 residues. CDR3 protein: CASSLRGGGRGTTRTYNEQFF. The CDR3 bases are TGTGCCAGCAGCTTACGGGGCGGAGGAAGGGGGACTACAAGGACCTACAATGAGCAGTTCTTC. Drawing the rest from reference TRBV7-9 and TRBJ2-1, the complete variable domain is DTGVSQNPRHKITKRGQNVTFRCDPISEHNRLYWYRQTLGQGPEFLTYFQNEAQLEKSRLLSDRFSAERPKGSFSTLEIQRTEQGDSAMYLCASSLRGGGRGTTRTYNEQFFGPGTRLTVL.

The gene calls are TRBV18 and TRBJ2-3, with D possibly matching TRBD2 (5 bases). This CDR3 region has 15 residues. Trimming left V 0 bases short and J 5 bases short, with 12 bases between. Germline V lookup: CDR1 KGHSH, CDR2 LQKENI. The CDR3 sequence is CASSPPGARGDTQYF. CDR3 DNA sequence: TGTGCCAGCTCACCACCGGGAGCCCGGGGAGATACGCAGTATTTT.

At least ten counts were recorded for this clonotype. The chain links TRBV20-1 to TRBJ2-3; a weak D match, TRBD1 (6 bases). This CDR3 has 15 amino acids. V lost 2 bases and J lost 0, with 12 bases in between. Germline CDR1 is DFQATT and CDR2 is SNEGSKA (reference sequence). The DNA of the CDR3 is TGCAGTGCTAGATCAGGGGCCCGTAGCACAGATACGCAGTATTTT. This encodes CSARSGARSTDTQYF.

This clonotype was recorded a few times. The chain uses TRBV7-9 and TRBJ1-2; 7 positions match TRBD1. Germline V gene lookup returns CDR1 SEHNR and CDR2 FQNEAQ (reference sequence). Trimming at V came to 5 bases and at J to 8 bases, leaving 11 bases not matched to a gene. The CDR3 length is 14 residues. The CDR3 is CASSTRDSFRGYTF. DNA of the CDR3: TGTGCCAGCAGCACTCGGGACAGTTTTCGAGGCTACACCTTC.

This clonotype was seen ten or more times. CDR3 sequence: CASSPGLSGELFF. DNA for the CDR3: TGTGCCAGCAGTCCCGGACTGTCCGGGGAGCTGTTTTTT. The chain uses TRBV12-3 or TRBV12-4 and TRBJ2-2; tentative D call: TRBD2 (5 bases). CDR3 length equals 13 residues. The V gene lost 5 bases and the J gene lost 6 bases, with 10 bases spanning the gap.

This clonotype was recorded a few times. The V and J genes are TRBV27 and TRBJ1-1, with TRBD1 matching over 9 bases. The germline V gene encodes CDR1 MNHEY and CDR2 SMNVEV (reference sequence). The CDR3 is 16 residues long. V shed 8 bases, J shed 1 base, and the junction held 11 bases outside the gene matches. This CDR3 reads CASGLGTGFGNTEAFF. CDR3 in DNA: TGTGCCAGCGGGCTCGGGACAGGGTTTGGGAACACTGAAGCTTTCTTT.